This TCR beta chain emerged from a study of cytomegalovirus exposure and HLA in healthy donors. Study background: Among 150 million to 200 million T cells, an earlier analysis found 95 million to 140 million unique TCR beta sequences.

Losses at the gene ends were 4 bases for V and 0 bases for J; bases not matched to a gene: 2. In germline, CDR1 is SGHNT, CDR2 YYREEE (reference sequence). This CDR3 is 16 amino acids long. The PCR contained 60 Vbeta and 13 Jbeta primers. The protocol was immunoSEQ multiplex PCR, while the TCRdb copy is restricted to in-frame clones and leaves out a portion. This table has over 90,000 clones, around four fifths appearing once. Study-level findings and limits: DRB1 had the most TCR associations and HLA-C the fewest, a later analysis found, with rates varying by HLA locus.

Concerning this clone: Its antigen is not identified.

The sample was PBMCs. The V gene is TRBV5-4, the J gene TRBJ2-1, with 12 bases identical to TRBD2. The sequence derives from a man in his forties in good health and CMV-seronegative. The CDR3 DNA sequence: TGTGCCAGCAGCCCGACTAGCGGGGGCTCCTACAATGAGCAGTTCTTC. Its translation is CASSPTSGGSYNEQFF. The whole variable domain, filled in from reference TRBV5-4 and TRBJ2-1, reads ETGVTQSPTHLIKTRGQQVTLRCSSQSGHNTVSWYQQALGQGPQFIFQYYREEENGRGNFPPRFSGLQFPNYSSELNVNALELDDSALYLCASSPTSGGSYNEQFFGPGTRLTVL.